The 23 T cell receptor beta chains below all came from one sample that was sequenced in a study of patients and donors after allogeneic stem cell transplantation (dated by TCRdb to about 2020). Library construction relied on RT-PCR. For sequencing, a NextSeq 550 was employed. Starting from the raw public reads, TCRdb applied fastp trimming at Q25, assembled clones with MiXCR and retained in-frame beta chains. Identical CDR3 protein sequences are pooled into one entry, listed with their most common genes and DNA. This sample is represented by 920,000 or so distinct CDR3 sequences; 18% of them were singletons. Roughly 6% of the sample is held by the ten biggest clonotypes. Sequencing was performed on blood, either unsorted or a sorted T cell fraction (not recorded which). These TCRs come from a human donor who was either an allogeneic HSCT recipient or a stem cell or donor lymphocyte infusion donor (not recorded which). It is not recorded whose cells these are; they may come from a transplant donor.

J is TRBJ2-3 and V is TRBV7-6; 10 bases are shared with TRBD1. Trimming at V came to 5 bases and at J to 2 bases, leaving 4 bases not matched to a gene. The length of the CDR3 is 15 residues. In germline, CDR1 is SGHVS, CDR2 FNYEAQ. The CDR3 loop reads CASSIRQGATDTQYF. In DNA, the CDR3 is TGTGCCAGCAGCATCCGACAGGGGGCCACAGATACGCAGTATTTT.

This chain's CDR3 is CASSHTGTEAYEQYF. DNA of the CDR3: TGTGCCAGCAGCCACACCGGGACGGAAGCCTACGAGCAGTACTTC. The chain has TRBV3-1 and TRBJ2-7; the D call may be TRBD1 or TRBD2 (5 bases each). This CDR3 has 15 amino acids. V was clipped by 3 bases and J by 2 bases, with 14 bases between them. The V gene's germline CDR1 is LGHDT and CDR2 YNNKEL (reference sequence).

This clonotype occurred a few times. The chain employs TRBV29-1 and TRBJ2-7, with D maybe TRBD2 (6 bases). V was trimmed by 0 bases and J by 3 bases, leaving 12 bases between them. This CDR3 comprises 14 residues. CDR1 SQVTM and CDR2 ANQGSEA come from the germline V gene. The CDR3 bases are TGCAGCGTTGAAGATCAAACTAGCAGCTACGAGCAGTACTTC. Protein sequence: CSVEDQTSSYEQYF.

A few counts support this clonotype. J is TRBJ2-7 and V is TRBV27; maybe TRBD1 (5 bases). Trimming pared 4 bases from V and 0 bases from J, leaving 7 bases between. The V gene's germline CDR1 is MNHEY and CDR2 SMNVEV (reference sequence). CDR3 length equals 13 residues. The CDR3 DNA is TGTGCCAGCAGTTGGACATTCTCCTACGAGCAGTACTTC. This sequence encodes CASSWTFSYEQYF.

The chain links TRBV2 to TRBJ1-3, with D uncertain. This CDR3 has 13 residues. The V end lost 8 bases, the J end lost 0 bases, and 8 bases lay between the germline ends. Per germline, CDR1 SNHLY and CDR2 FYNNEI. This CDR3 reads CASGPDSGNTIYF. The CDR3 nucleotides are TGTGCCAGCGGCCCGGACTCTGGAAACACCATATATTTT.

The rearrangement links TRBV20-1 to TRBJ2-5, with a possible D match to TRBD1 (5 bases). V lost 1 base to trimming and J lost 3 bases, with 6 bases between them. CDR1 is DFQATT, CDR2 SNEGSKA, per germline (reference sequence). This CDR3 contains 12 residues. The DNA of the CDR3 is TGCAGTGCTAGAGTAGGGGAAGAGACCCAGTACTTC. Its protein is CSARVGEETQYF.

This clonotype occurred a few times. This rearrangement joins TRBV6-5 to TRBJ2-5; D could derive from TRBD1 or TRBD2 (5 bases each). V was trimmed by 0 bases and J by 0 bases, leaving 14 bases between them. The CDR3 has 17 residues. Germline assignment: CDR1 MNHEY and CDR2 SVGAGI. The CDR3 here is CASSYSVRGVDQETQYF. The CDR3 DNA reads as TGTGCCAGCAGTTACTCAGTCCGGGGCGTCGACCAAGAGACCCAGTACTTC.

The CDR3: CSARDLGWAGTDTQYF. Written as DNA, the CDR3 is TGCAGTGCTAGAGATCTCGGTTGGGCGGGCACAGATACGCAGTATTTT. J is TRBJ2-3 and V is TRBV20-1; D is unresolved. With 0 bases removed from V and 1 base from J, the gap between germline ends came to 14 bases. Germline loops: CDR1 DFQATT, CDR2 SNEGSKA (reference sequence). The CDR3 sequence is 16 residues long.

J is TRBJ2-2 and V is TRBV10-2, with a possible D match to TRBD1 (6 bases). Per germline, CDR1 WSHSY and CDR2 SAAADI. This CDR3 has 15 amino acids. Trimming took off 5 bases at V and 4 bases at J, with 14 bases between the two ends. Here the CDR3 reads CASSTNRVVTGELFF. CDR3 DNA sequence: TGCGCCAGCAGTACAAACAGGGTGGTCACCGGGGAGCTGTTTTTT.

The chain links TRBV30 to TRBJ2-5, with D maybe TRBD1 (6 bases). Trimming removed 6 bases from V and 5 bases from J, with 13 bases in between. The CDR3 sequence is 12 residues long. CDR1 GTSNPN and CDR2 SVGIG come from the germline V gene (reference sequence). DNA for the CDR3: TGTGCCTGCGGACAGTCCCGGGAGACCCAGTACTTC. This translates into CACGQSRETQYF. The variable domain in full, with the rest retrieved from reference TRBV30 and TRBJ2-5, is SQTIHQWPATLVQPVGSPLSLECTVEGTSNPNLYWYRQAAGRGLQLLFYSVGIGQISSEVPQNLSASRPQDRQFILSSKKLLLSDSGFYLCACGQSRETQYFGPGTRLLVL.

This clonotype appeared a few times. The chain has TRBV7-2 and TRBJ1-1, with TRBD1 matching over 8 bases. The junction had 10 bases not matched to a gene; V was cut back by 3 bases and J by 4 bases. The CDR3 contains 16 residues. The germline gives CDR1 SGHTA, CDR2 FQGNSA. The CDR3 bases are TGTGCCAGCAGCTTTTGGTTGACAGGGGAGGGCACTGAAGCTTTCTTT. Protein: CASSFWLTGEGTEAFF. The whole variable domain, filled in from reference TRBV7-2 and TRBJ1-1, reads GAGVSQSPSNKVTEKGKDVELRCDPISGHTALYWYRQSLGQGLEFLIYFQGNSAPDKSGLPSDRFSAERTGGSVSTLTIQRTQQEDSAVYLCASSFWLTGEGTEAFFGQGTRLTVV.

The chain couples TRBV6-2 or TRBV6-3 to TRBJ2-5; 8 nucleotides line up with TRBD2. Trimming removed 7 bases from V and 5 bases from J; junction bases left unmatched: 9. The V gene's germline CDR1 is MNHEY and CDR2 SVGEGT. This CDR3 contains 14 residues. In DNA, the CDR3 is TGTGCCAGCACCACGGGGGGGTTTGCGGAGACCCAGTACTTC. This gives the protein CASTTGGFAETQYF.

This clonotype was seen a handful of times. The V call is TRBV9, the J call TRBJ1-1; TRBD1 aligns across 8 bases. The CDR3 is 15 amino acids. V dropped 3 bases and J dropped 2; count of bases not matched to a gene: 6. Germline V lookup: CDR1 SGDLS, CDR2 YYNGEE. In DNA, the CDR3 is TGTGCCAGCAGCGGTACAGGGGGACTAAACACTGAAGCTTTCTTT. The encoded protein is CASSGTGGLNTEAFF. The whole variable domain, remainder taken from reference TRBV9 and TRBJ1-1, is DSGVTQTPKHLITATGQRVTLRCSPRSGDLSVYWYQQSLDQGLQFLIQYYNGEERAKGNILERFSAQQFPDLHSELNLSSLELGDSALYFCASSGTGGLNTEAFFGQGTRLTVV.

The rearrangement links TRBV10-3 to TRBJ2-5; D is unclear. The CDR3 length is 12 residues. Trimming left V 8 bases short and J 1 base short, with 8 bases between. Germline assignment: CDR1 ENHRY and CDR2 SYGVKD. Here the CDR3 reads CAIGSGQETQYF. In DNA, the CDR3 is TGTGCCATCGGTTCGGGCCAAGAGACCCAGTACTTC.

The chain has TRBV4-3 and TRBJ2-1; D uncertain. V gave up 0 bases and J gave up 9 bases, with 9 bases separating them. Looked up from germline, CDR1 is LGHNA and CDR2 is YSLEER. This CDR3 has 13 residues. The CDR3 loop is CASSQDYAGEQFF. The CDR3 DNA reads TGCGCCAGCAGCCAAGACTACGCCGGTGAGCAGTTCTTC.

This chain's CDR3 is CASTPLGEPEAFF. CDR3 DNA: TGTGCCAGCACCCCCCTGGGGGAACCTGAAGCTTTCTTT. The chain carries TRBV28 and TRBJ1-1; possible D gene TRBD1, 5 bases. Per the germline V gene, CDR1 is MDHEN and CDR2 is SYDVKM. The V end was cut by 7 bases, the J end by 6 bases, with 15 bases between. This CDR3 comprises 13 residues.

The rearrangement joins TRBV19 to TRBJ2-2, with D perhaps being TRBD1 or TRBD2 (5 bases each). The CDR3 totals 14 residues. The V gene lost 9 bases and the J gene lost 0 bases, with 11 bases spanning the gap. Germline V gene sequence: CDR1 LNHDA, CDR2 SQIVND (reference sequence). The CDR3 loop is CASTGRTNTGELFF. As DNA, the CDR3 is TGTGCCAGCACGGGACGGACGAACACCGGGGAGCTGTTTTTT. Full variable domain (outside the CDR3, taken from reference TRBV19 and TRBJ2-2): DGGITQSPKYLFRKEGQNVTLSCEQNLNHDAMYWYRQDPGQGLRLIYYSQIVNDFQKGDIAEGYSVSREKKESFPLTVTSAQKNPTAFYLCASTGRTNTGELFFGEGSRLTVL.

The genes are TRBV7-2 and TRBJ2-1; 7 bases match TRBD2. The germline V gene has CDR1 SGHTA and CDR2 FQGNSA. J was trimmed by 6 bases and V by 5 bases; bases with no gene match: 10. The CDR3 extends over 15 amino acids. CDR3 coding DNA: TGTGCCAGCAGCCCACCCGCGGGAGCAGGCAATGAGCAGTTCTTC. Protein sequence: CASSPPAGAGNEQFF.

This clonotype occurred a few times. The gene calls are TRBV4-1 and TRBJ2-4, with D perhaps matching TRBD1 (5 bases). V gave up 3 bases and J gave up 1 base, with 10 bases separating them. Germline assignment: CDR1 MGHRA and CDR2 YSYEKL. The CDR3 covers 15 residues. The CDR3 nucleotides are TGCGCCAGCAGCCAGGCAGGGATGGCCAAAAACATTCAGTACTTC. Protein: CASSQAGMAKNIQYF.

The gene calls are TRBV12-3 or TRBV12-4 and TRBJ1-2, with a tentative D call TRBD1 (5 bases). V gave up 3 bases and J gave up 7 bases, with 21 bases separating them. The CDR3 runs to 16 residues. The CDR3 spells CASSLFLSGREVGYTF. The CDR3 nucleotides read TGTGCCAGCAGTTTGTTCCTATCGGGGCGCGAGGTTGGCTACACCTTC.

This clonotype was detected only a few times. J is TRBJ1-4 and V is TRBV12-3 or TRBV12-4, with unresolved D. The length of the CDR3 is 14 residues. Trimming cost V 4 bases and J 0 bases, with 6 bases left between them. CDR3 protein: CASSSGTTNEKLFF. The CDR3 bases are TGTGCCAGCAGTTCCGGGACAACTAATGAAAAACTGTTTTTT.

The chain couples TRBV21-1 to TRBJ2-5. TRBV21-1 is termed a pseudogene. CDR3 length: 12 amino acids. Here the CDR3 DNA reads TGTGCCAGCAGCATAGCGGGAGAGACCCAGTACTTC. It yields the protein CASSIAGETQYF.

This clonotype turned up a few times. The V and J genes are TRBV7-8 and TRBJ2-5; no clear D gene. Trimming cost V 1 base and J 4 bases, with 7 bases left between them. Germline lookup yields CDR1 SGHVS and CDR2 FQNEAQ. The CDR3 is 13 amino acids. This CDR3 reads CASSLEMGETQYF. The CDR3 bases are TGTGCCAGCAGCTTAGAAATGGGAGAGACCCAGTACTTC.